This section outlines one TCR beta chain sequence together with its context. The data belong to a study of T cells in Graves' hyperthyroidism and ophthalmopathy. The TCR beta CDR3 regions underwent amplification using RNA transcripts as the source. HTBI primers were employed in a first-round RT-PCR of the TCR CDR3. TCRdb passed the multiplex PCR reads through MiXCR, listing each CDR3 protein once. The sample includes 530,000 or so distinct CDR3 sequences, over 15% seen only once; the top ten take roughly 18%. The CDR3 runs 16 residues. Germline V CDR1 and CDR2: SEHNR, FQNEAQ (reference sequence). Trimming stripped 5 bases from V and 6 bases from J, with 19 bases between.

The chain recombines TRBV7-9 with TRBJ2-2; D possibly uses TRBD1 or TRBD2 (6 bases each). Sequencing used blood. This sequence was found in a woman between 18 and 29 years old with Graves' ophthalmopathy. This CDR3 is CASSPPVAEGAGELFF. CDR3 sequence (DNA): TGTGCCAGCAGCCCCCCCGTAGCGGAGGGGGCCGGGGAGCTGTTTTTT.